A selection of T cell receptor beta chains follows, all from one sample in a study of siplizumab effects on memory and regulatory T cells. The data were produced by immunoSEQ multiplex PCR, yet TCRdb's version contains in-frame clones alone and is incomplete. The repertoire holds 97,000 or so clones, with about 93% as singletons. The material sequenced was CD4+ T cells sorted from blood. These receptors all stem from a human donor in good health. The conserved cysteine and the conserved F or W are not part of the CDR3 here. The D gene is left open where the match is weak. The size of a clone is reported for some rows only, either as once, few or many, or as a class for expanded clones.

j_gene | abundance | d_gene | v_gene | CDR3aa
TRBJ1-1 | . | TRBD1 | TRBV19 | ASTLDRVGTEAF
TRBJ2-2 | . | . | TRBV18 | ASSPVAGLF
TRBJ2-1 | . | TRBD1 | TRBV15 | ATSGNQGARRLNEQF
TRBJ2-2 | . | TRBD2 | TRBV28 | ASSLLAGVSGELF
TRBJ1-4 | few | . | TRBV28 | ASSFAGGEKLF
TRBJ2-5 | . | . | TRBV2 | ASIDRAETQY
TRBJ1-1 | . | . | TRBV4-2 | ASSQEGRGRNTEAF
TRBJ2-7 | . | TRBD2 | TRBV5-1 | ASSRGEGGTSQY
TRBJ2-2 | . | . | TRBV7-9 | ASSSGINTGELF
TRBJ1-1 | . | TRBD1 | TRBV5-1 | ASSLGGDRVAIGF
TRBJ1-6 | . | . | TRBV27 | ASSFIGGYNSPLH
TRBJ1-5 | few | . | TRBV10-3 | AISDANQPQH
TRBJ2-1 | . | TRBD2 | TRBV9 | ASSVDGTSGRRGEQF
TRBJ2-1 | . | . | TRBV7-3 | ASSLTATRKGPNEQF
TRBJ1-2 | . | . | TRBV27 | ASSPRGREVGYT
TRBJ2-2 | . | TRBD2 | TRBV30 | AGGGLAGVTGELF
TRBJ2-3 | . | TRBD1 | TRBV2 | ASSGGQGVTQY
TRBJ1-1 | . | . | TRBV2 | ASSIQGGYTEAF
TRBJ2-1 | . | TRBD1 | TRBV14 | ASSQDQGAFYNEQF
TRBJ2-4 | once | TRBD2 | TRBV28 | ASSPLISNGKGLAGQNIQY
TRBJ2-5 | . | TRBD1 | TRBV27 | ASGGTGTKIETQY
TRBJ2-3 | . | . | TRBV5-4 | ASSLGGTDTQY
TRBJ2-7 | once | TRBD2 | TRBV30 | AWSVRAGPADEQY
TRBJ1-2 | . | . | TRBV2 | ASSEALGRTYGYT
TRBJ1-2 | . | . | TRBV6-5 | ASSKTPGWGYT
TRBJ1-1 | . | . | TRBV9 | ASSVVPGGTEAF
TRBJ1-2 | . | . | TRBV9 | ASSVDLRGYT
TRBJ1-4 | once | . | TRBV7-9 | ASSLDTGPNEKLF
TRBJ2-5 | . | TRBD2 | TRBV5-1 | ASNAGGETETQY
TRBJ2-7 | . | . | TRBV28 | ASSLSLGGSSYEQY
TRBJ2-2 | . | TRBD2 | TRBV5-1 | ASRRMLAGGTGELF
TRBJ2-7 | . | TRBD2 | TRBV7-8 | ASSSSPLLADEQY
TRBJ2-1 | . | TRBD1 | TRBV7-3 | ASSQQGFGNEQF
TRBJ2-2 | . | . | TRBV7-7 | ASSPDRRAGELF
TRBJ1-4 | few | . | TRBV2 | ASRQEGATNEKLF
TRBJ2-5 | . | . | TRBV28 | ASSSRQGRAQETQY